This note documents a single TCR beta chain sequence. As yet, its antigen is unknown. Libraries were prepared by immunoSEQ multiplex PCR; TCRdb keeps only in-frame clonotypes and omits some of them. The sample lists over 45,000 clones, around 67% seen once, with 4.5% to 6% in the top ten. The sample comes from a study of vaccination effects on CD4 cells after COVID-19. Study information: With approximately 9.2 ug/ml peptides and about 9.2 IU/ml IL-2, 2 million or so PBMC per well were cultured. General observations from the study: Early post-infection timepoints were missing from the study, which also had few convalescent patients. Both infection-induced and vaccine-induced clones contracted markedly at late post-vaccination timepoints.

At the end of about 9 days of culture, CD4+ T cells were isolated. V was cut by 1 base and J by 5 bases, with 3 bases left in between. Germline loops: CDR1 SGHNT, CDR2 YYREEE (reference sequence). This CDR3 has 11 amino acids. The sequences come from CD4+ T cells from PBMCs cultured without peptide, collected before COVID-19 vaccination. The V gene is TRBV5-4, the J gene TRBJ2-5; no clear D. This receptor was identified in a human donor who received a COVID-19 vaccine. CDR3 in amino acids: CASSLMETQYF. The CDR3 region has the DNA TGTGCCAGCAGCTTGATGGAGACCCAGTACTTC.